These T cell receptor beta chains were read from a single sample in a study of post-analysis software for immune sequencing data. TCRdb itself ran the PCR reads through MiXCR, one entry per CDR3 protein. The table includes approximately 440,000 distinct CDR3 sequences, nearly 45% detected once. Source material: blood. These receptors were taken from a girl aged 10 to 17 with multiple sclerosis. CDR3s include the opening cysteine and the closing phenylalanine or tryptophan.

j_gene	v_gene	CDR3aa
TRBJ2-7	TRBV11-2	CASGPPGGSYEQYF
TRBJ2-1	TRBV27	CASSFSGRGRSPSSYNEQFF
TRBJ2-5	TRBV10-3	CAISDPREEQYF
TRBJ2-3	TRBV6-5	CASSYDAAQGDAQYF
TRBJ1-6	TRBV28	CASSPGTDSYNSPLHF
TRBJ2-3	TRBV9	CASSVGQGTDTQYF
TRBJ2-4	TRBV20-1	CSARSGPANIQYF
TRBJ2-3	TRBV12-3/TRBV12-4	CASRLGSTDTQYF
TRBJ2-3	TRBV20-1	CSELAGYTQYF
TRBJ2-5	TRBV20-1	CSARQNQETQYF
TRBJ2-7	TRBV7-2	CASSQTSDPSYEQYF
TRBJ2-1	TRBV20-1	CSASGRGNEQFF
TRBJ1-1	TRBV29-1	CSVRPGGPEAFF
TRBJ1-1	TRBV19	CASSTHREAEAFF
TRBJ2-6	TRBV7-6	CASSYQGAGANVLTF
TRBJ1-2	TRBV10-2	CASSEGQGASGYGYTF
TRBJ2-3	TRBV4-2	CASSQGQKDTDTQYF
TRBJ2-1	TRBV6-5	CASSYVTSQNEQFF
TRBJ2-3	TRBV12-5	CASGADTTSTDTQYF
-	TRBV3-1	CASSQARASETQYF
TRBJ2-7	TRBV20-1	CSARRTGSHEQYF
TRBJ2-1	TRBV2	CASGLANYNEQFF
TRBJ2-5	TRBV20-1	CSASEGQGRQETQYF
TRBJ2-3	TRBV3-1	CASSQEGIGTDTQYF
TRBJ2-5	TRBV28	CASSWGGETQYF
TRBJ1-1	TRBV3-1	CASSQEAVGTEAFF
TRBJ2-1	TRBV29-1	CSVFEGTGREEFF
TRBJ2-1	TRBV6-4	CASSVDTGGNEQFF
TRBJ2-1	TRBV3-1	CASQRTGGGPEQFF
TRBJ1-6	TRBV20-1	CSARVPASVSYNSPLHF
TRBJ1-1	TRBV28	CASSLVRGNTEAFF
-	TRBV3-1	CASSQDIPLGAKNIQYF
TRBJ2-5	TRBV4-1	CASSQGPSFETQYF
TRBJ2-1	TRBV28	CASSFTSPTRLGPYNEQFF
TRBJ1-1	TRBV28	CAYGGPGTEAFF
TRBJ2-7	TRBV28	CASRKAGKYEQYF
TRBJ2-7	TRBV9	CASSGAGMGEQYF
TRBJ2-1	TRBV9	CASSATITSTGRVRNEQFF
TRBJ2-7	TRBV12-3/TRBV12-4	CASSTGYYEQYF
TRBJ2-1	TRBV27	CASSAPGTGSFVKFF
TRBJ2-3	TRBV13	CASSLGTSWMADTQYF
TRBJ2-7	TRBV21-1	CASSKGATGEFYEQYF
TRBJ2-1	TRBV10-3	CAITGTGPLNEQFF
TRBJ1-4	TRBV20-1	CSAKQGTNEKLFF
TRBJ2-1	TRBV6-6	CASSRKMTGSSEQFF
TRBJ1-5	TRBV21-1	CASSKGKGSVDQPQHF
TRBJ1-1	TRBV20-1	CSAYGRGKTEAFF
-	TRBV5-1	CASSLGRGSGRLDIQYF
TRBJ2-7	TRBV28	CASNIGPTSPYEQYF
TRBJ2-3	TRBV29-1	CSVERQSGDTQYF
TRBJ2-7	TRBV27	CASTRLAGGGYEQYF
TRBJ2-5	TRBV5-1	CASSSEGSAGGWETQYF
TRBJ2-7	TRBV28	CASSIYRGAYEQYF
-	TRBV7-2	CACSSSTRHTEQYF
TRBJ1-5	TRBV20-1	CSARQGAPWEQPQHF
TRBJ2-1	TRBV5-1	CASSQGTSLEQFF
TRBJ1-5	TRBV20-1	CSANREVSNQPQHF
-	TRBV7-2	CASSLVSQFISYNEQYF
TRBJ1-2	TRBV19	CASSIGGNGYTF
-	TRBV25-1	CASSESETQFF